Presented here are 28 T cell receptor beta chains from one specimen sequenced in a study of cytomegalovirus exposure and HLA in healthy donors. PCR primers comprised 60 Vbeta and 13 Jbeta primers. This table comes from immunoSEQ multiplex PCR, and its TCRdb copy is limited to in-frame clones, with some not included. Of about 160,000 clones listed, around 67% are singletons. Sequencing input: PBMCs. These receptors all come from a young woman in good health and CMV-seropositive.

This clone was recorded once. The chain has TRBV6-4 and TRBJ2-2; possibly TRBD2 for D (6 bases). This CDR3 is 15 amino acids long. Germline V gene sequence: CDR1 MRHNA, CDR2 SNTAGT. V lost 6 bases and J 4 bases, leaving 15 bases between the germline ends. The CDR3: CASRGTAGGTGELFF. In DNA form, the CDR3 reads TGTGCCAGCAGAGGGACCGCCGGGGGCACCGGGGAGCTGTTTTTT.

The rearrangement links TRBV29-1 to TRBJ1-1; D not resolved. Germline CDR1 SQVTM, CDR2 ANQGSEA. This CDR3 has 14 residues. V lost 4 bases to trimming and J lost 0 bases, with 12 bases between them. The CDR3 protein is CSVVGGPLNTEAFF. The CDR3 DNA reads TGCAGCGTTGTAGGTGGGCCCCTGAACACTGAAGCTTTCTTT.

V is TRBV7-2 and J is TRBJ1-3; 12 nucleotides agree with TRBD1. CDR3 length: 16 amino acids. After removal of 1 base from V and 4 bases from J, the junction contained 2 bases not matched to a gene. From germline, CDR1 is SGHTA and CDR2 FQGNSA. CDR3 residues: CASSLGGQGAGNTIYF. The CDR3 DNA sequence: TGTGCCAGCAGCTTAGGGGGACAGGGGGCAGGAAACACCATATATTTT.

This chain connects TRBV5-1 to TRBJ2-7; D not resolved. Germline assignment: CDR1 SGHRS and CDR2 YFSETQ. The CDR3 is 15 residues long. Trimming removed 7 bases at V and 2 bases at J, with 19 bases between. This chain's CDR3 is CASGKSAGLAYEQYF. CDR3 DNA sequence: TGCGCCAGCGGCAAGTCGGCAGGCCTCGCCTACGAGCAGTACTTC. Filled out from reference TRBV5-1 and TRBJ2-7, the complete variable domain reads KAGVTQTPRYLIKTRGQQVTLSCSPISGHRSVSWYQQTPGQGLQFLFEYFSETQRNKGNFPGRFSGRQFSNSRSEMNVSTLELGDSALYLCASGKSAGLAYEQYFGPGTRLTVT.

The genes are TRBV2 and TRBJ1-4, with no clear D. V was pared by 2 bases and J by 10 bases, with 20 bases between. Germline CDR1 and CDR2: SNHLY and FYNNEI. The CDR3 loop spans 16 amino acids. CDR3 residues: CASSEYSSSIRRKLFF. DNA of the CDR3: TGTGCCAGCAGTGAATATAGCAGTTCTATACGACGAAAACTGTTTTTT.

This clone appeared a few times. CDR3 DNA: TGCGCCAGCAGCTTTAACATGGTCTACGAGCAGTACTTC. It yields the protein CASSFNMVYEQYF. The J gene is TRBJ2-7, the V gene TRBV5-1; unclear D gene. Per the germline V gene, CDR1 is SGHRS and CDR2 is YFSETQ. The CDR3 consists of 13 residues. Trimming took 2 bases from V and 3 from J, leaving 9 bases between them.

This chain links TRBV30 with TRBJ2-7; 7 bases align to TRBD1. The CDR3 sequence is 13 residues long. The germline gives CDR1 GTSNPN, CDR2 SVGIG (reference sequence). J was trimmed by 1 base and V by 4 bases; bases with no gene match: 4. CDR3: CAWTDRVSYEQYF. CDR3 nucleotides: TGTGCCTGGACCGACAGGGTTTCCTACGAGCAGTACTTC. Complete variable domain (other parts from reference TRBV30 and TRBJ2-7): SQTIHQWPATLVQPVGSPLSLECTVEGTSNPNLYWYRQAAGRGLQLLFYSVGIGQISSEVPQNLSASRPQDRQFILSSKKLLLSDSGFYLCAWTDRVSYEQYFGPGTRLTVT.

J is TRBJ1-2 and V is TRBV30; 8 bases fit TRBD1. The CDR3 consists of 18 residues. The germline V gene encodes CDR1 GTSNPN and CDR2 SVGIG (reference sequence). The V gene end was trimmed by 3 bases and the J gene end by 4 bases; junction bases not matched to a gene: 19. The CDR3 nucleotides are TGTGCCTGGAGGGGACGACCGGGACAGGAAGCTATTGGCTATGGCTACACCTTC. Its translation is CAWRGRPGQEAIGYGYTF.

The chain has TRBV6-5 and TRBJ1-6, with 8 bases fitting TRBD1. After removal of 7 bases from V and 5 bases from J, the junction contained 7 bases not matched to a gene. In germline, CDR1 is MNHEY, CDR2 SVGAGI. This CDR3 has 15 residues. The CDR3 region has the DNA TGTGCCAGCATCAGGAAGACAGGGGATAATTCACCCCTCCACTTT. Protein: CASIRKTGDNSPLHF.

The chain uses TRBV28 and TRBJ2-7; 10 positions match TRBD2. Germline CDR1 and CDR2: MDHEN and SYDVKM. V gave up 6 bases and J gave up 4 bases; unmatched junction bases: 6. This CDR3 is 14 amino acids long. The CDR3 coding sequence is TGTGCCAGCAGCCGCAGCGGGAGGGTTTACGAGCAGTACTTC. Translating gives CASSRSGRVYEQYF.

This chain links TRBV5-4 with TRBJ2-3; D is unclear. Germline V gene sequence: CDR1 SGHNT, CDR2 YYREEE (reference sequence). V lost 2 bases and J 0 bases, leaving 4 bases between the germline ends. The CDR3 contains 13 residues. The CDR3 bases are TGTGCCAGCAGCTTCTCCAGCACAGATACGCAGTATTTT. It encodes CASSFSSTDTQYF.

This clone was seen a handful of times. The rearrangement uses TRBV18 and TRBJ1-6, with 8 bases aligning to TRBD1. Germline V gene lookup returns CDR1 KGHSH and CDR2 LQKENI. The CDR3 is 14 amino acids. V lost 6 bases to trimming and J lost 4 bases; unmatched junction nucleotides: 2. As DNA, the CDR3 is TGTGCCAGCTCCCGGGACAGGTATAATTCACCCCTCCACTTT. It is translated as CASSRDRYNSPLHF. The variable domain in full, completed from reference TRBV18 and TRBJ1-6, reads NAGVMQNPRHLVRRRGQEARLRCSPMKGHSHVYWYRQLPEEGLKFMVYLQKENIIDESGMPKERFSAEFPKEGPSILRIQQVVRGDSAAYFCASSRDRYNSPLHFGNGTRLTVT.

The rearrangement joins TRBV5-6 to TRBJ2-6, with no clear D. This CDR3 has 16 amino acids. Germline V CDR1 and CDR2: SGHDT, YYEEEE. Trimming took 1 base from V and 9 from J, leaving 17 bases between them. CDR3 residues: CASSLLGRLQGNVLTF. As DNA, the CDR3 is TGTGCCAGCAGCTTGCTAGGCCGACTCCAAGGCAACGTCCTGACTTTC.

This clone was seen only a few times. The chain has TRBV29-1 and TRBJ2-7, with 11 bases fitting TRBD2. Trimming at V came to 6 bases and at J to 6 bases, leaving 7 bases not matched to a gene. This CDR3 is built from 13 residues. In germline, CDR1 is SQVTM, CDR2 ANQGSEA. The CDR3 here is CSVFSGRASEQYF. CDR3 nucleotide sequence: TGCAGCGTCTTTAGCGGGAGGGCCTCCGAGCAGTACTTC.

V and J are TRBV30 and TRBJ1-2; weak D call: TRBD1 (6 bases). CDR1 and CDR2 (germline): GTSNPN, SVGIG (reference sequence). The CDR3 has 16 amino acids. The V end was cut by 2 bases, the J end by 5 bases, with 21 bases between. The CDR3, as DNA: TGTGCCTGGAGTAGGGCGGGGGCTCGCGGCTTTTATGGCTACACCTTC. It encodes CAWSRAGARGFYGYTF.

The chain uses TRBV6-1 and TRBJ2-2; the D is unclear. CDR3 size: 13 residues. Germline loops: CDR1 MNHNS, CDR2 SASEGT. Trimming stripped 6 bases from V and 3 bases from J, with 8 bases between. The CDR3 reads CASRTPDTGELFF. CDR3 coding DNA: TGTGCCAGCAGGACTCCCGACACCGGGGAGCTGTTTTTT.

This clone was seen a handful of times. The V and J genes are TRBV6-6 and TRBJ2-4; no clear D. Germline lookup yields CDR1 MNHNY and CDR2 SVGAGI (reference sequence). V lost 0 bases and J lost 6, with 12 bases in between. The CDR3 length is 15 residues. The DNA of the CDR3 is TGTGCCAGCAGTTACTCGAATACTACCCCAAACATTCAGTACTTC. This translates into CASSYSNTTPNIQYF.

In nucleotides, the CDR3 is TGTGCCAGCAGCCAAGGCCAGGTCAACACCGGGGAGCTGTTTTTT. Translating it yields CASSQGQVNTGELFF. The V gene is TRBV4-2, the J gene TRBJ2-2; D gene uncertain. CDR3 length: 15 residues. Per the germline V gene, CDR1 is LGHNA and CDR2 is YNFKEQ. The ends were cut back, 1 base at V and 2 bases at J, with 8 bases in the middle.

J is TRBJ2-7 and V is TRBV28; the D gene is possibly TRBD2 (6 bases). The CDR3 consists of 11 residues. V was cut by 8 bases and J by 8 bases, with 13 bases left in between. The germline V gene has CDR1 MDHEN and CDR2 SYDVKM. As DNA, the CDR3 is TGTGCCAGCGGGGGGTTGGGGAAGCAGTACTTC. Its protein is CASGGLGKQYF.

This clone was picked up a small number of times. The chain recombines TRBV27 with TRBJ2-1; TRBD2 might be the D (6 bases). CDR1 and CDR2 from the germline V gene are MNHEY and SMNVEV (reference sequence). The CDR3 has 13 residues. Trimming pared 3 bases from V and 16 bases from J, leaving 19 bases between. This CDR3 is CASSFGDFSPRFF. The CDR3 coding sequence is TGTGCCAGCAGTTTTGGGGACTTCAGCCCGCGCTTCTTC.

This clone has a single count. The genes are TRBV5-6 and TRBJ2-7; a possible D gene is TRBD1 (5 bases). Germline loops: CDR1 SGHDT, CDR2 YYEEEE. V was shortened by 1 base and J by 1 base, with 9 bases between the two germline ends. The length of the CDR3 is 14 residues. The CDR3 bases are TGTGCCAGCAGCTTGCCCGCAGGGTCCTACGAGCAGTACTTC. Encoded protein: CASSLPAGSYEQYF.

V and J are TRBV5-4 and TRBJ1-2; D may be TRBD1 (6 bases). V was shortened by 3 bases and J by 3 bases, with 15 bases between the two germline ends. CDR3 length: 15 residues. From germline, CDR1 is SGHNT and CDR2 YYREEE (reference sequence). DNA for the CDR3: TGTGCCAGCAGCTCCAAGACACAGGGCCACTATGGCTACACCTTC. It encodes CASSSKTQGHYGYTF.

V gene TRBV7-8 combines with J gene TRBJ2-7; no reliable D call. CDR1 and CDR2 from the germline V gene are SGHVS and FQNEAQ. V lost 1 base to trimming and J lost 3 bases, with 7 bases between them. The CDR3 covers 13 residues. The CDR3 coding sequence is TGTGCCAGCAGCTTAGGTAATAACTACGAGCAGTACTTC. Translation: CASSLGNNYEQYF.

This clone occurred a few times. This chain uses TRBV27 with TRBJ2-7; weak D call: TRBD2 (5 bases). The CDR3 is 14 residues long. Germline lookup yields CDR1 MNHEY and CDR2 SMNVEV (reference sequence). V was pared by 3 bases and J by 0 bases, with 9 bases between. The CDR3 nucleotides are TGTGCCAGCAGTTTCGGGGTGAGCTCCTACGAGCAGTACTTC. It is translated as CASSFGVSSYEQYF.

This clone was observed a few times. The CDR3 region is CASSLRTNEKLFF. CDR3 bases: TGTGCCAGCAGCTTGAGAACTAATGAAAAACTGTTTTTT. The V call is TRBV11-2, the J call TRBJ1-4; D is unresolved. Germline V gives CDR1 SGHAT, CDR2 FQNNGV. The V gene lost 3 bases and the J gene lost 1 base, with 3 bases spanning the gap. The CDR3 extends over 13 amino acids.

The chain joins TRBV28 to TRBJ2-2, with 9 bases identical to TRBD2. V lost 2 bases and J lost 6; bases outside the gene matches: 1. CDR1 MDHEN and CDR2 SYDVKM come from the germline V gene. There are 14 residues in the CDR3. The CDR3 reads CASSLGGRAGELFF. CDR3 nucleotide sequence: TGTGCCAGCAGTTTAGGCGGGAGGGCCGGGGAGCTGTTTTTT.

This CDR3 reads CTSRGQFNEKLFF. The DNA of the CDR3 is TGTACTTCCCGGGGACAGTTTAATGAAAAACTGTTTTTT. The chain carries TRBV6-6 and TRBJ1-4; 7 bases match TRBD1. CDR1 MNHNY and CDR2 SVGAGI come from the germline V gene (reference sequence). The CDR3 contains 13 residues.

This clone was detected a few times. The chain is built from TRBV27 and TRBJ2-1; no definite D call. The germline V gene encodes CDR1 MNHEY and CDR2 SMNVEV (reference sequence). The CDR3 runs to 16 residues. Between the trimmed V and J ends, which lost 0 bases and 1 base, there was a span of 10 bases. CDR3 DNA: TGTGCCAGCAGTTTATCGTCGGGTTATTCCTACAATGAGCAGTTCTTC. Translating gives CASSLSSGYSYNEQFF.